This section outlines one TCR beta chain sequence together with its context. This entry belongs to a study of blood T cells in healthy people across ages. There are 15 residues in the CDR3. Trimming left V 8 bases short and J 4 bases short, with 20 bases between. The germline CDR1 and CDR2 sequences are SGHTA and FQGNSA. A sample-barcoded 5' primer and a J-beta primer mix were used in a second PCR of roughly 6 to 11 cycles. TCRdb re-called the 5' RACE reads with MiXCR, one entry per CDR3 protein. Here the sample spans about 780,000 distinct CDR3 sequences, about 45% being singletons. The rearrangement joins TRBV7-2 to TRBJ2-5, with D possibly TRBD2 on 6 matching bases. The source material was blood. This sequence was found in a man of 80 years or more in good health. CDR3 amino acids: CASAASERSRETQYF. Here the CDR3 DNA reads TGTGCCAGCGCCGCTAGCGAACGAAGTCGAGAGACCCAGTACTTC.